A selection of T cell receptor beta chains follows, all from one sample in a study of T-cell memory formation after mild COVID-19. TCRdb fed the 5' RACE reads into MiXCR, producing one record per CDR3 protein. This table has approximately 42,000 distinct CDR3 sequences, over 6.5% appearing once. Sequences were obtained from PBMCs or a T cell subset sorted from them (not recorded which). The receptors derive from an adult who had mild COVID-19 (a few samples of this study predate the infection). Cell type and time point are not known. Both conserved end residues are part of each CDR3. The D gene is left open where the match is weak.

D gene: TRBD2
J gene: TRBJ2-1
V gene: TRBV11-2
CDR3 protein: CASSLPGLAGYNEQFF

D gene: -
J gene: TRBJ2-5
V gene: TRBV25-1
CDR3 protein: CASSPRLGTQQETQYF

D gene: -
J gene: TRBJ1-1
V gene: TRBV3-1
CDR3 protein: CASSLGGSSSFF

D gene: -
J gene: TRBJ2-2
V gene: TRBV5-4
CDR3 protein: CASSLALGSTGELFF

D gene: -
J gene: TRBJ2-5
V gene: TRBV7-9
CDR3 protein: CASSLALETQYF

D gene: -
J gene: TRBJ1-4
V gene: TRBV4-2
CDR3 protein: CASSQDAGLSEKLFF

D gene: TRBD2
J gene: TRBJ2-7
V gene: TRBV9
CDR3 protein: CASSASTGGASNEQYF

D gene: TRBD1
J gene: TRBJ1-1
V gene: TRBV6-5
CDR3 protein: CASRLTGVLNTEAFF

D gene: -
J gene: TRBJ2-2
V gene: TRBV20-1
CDR3 protein: CSAGRLLVTGELFF

D gene: TRBD2
J gene: TRBJ2-5
V gene: TRBV3-1
CDR3 protein: CASSQDLGSGSLPETQYF

D gene: -
J gene: TRBJ2-1
V gene: TRBV9
CDR3 protein: CASSVGPGYNEQFF

D gene: TRBD2
J gene: TRBJ2-3
V gene: TRBV30
CDR3 protein: CAWASGGAGDTQYF

D gene: -
J gene: TRBJ1-1
V gene: TRBV7-3
CDR3 protein: CASSADHQPNTEAFF

D gene: -
J gene: TRBJ1-3
V gene: TRBV7-9
CDR3 protein: CASLQGGFGNTIYF

D gene: -
J gene: TRBJ2-1
V gene: TRBV20-1
CDR3 protein: CSTRRQYNEQFF

D gene: -
J gene: TRBJ2-1
V gene: TRBV18
CDR3 protein: CASSPPQSSYNEQFF

D gene: -
J gene: TRBJ2-3
V gene: TRBV27
CDR3 protein: CASSSTGRTDTQYF

D gene: -
J gene: TRBJ2-7
V gene: TRBV3-1
CDR3 protein: CASSARTASYEQYF

D gene: TRBD1
J gene: TRBJ1-2
V gene: TRBV12-3/TRBV12-4
CDR3 protein: CASSFYGTGDGYTF

D gene: -
J gene: TRBJ1-5
V gene: TRBV7-2
CDR3 protein: CASSPVGEPQHF

D gene: -
J gene: TRBJ2-1
V gene: TRBV18
CDR3 protein: CASSPAASNEQFF

D gene: -
J gene: TRBJ2-3
V gene: TRBV6-1
CDR3 protein: CASRREFSTDTQYF

D gene: -
J gene: TRBJ2-4
V gene: TRBV5-6
CDR3 protein: CASSFPGANIQYF